Listed below are T cell receptor beta chains from one sample, sequenced in a study of control samples from healthy donors and cancer patients. Produced via immunoSEQ multiplex PCR; TCRdb's table is partial and in-frame only. The table lists around 94,000 clones, approximately 86% of them singletons. Sequences were obtained from blood. These receptor sequences come from a woman in her forties or fifties in good health. The CDR3 runs from the conserved cysteine through the conserved F or W. The order of the fields is V gene, D gene, J gene, clone size, CDR3 DNA, CDR3 protein. D genes are given only for firm matches. Rows may omit the clone size; those that give it use once, few, many or a size class.

TRBV19	.	TRBJ2-1	.	TGTGCCAGTAGTATGGGGGTGGTCAATGAGCAGTTCTTC	CASSMGVVNEQFF
TRBV24-1	TRBD1	TRBJ1-1	.	TGTGCCACCAGTGATGAGCGGACAGGAGGTCGGGACACTGAAGCTTTCTTT	CATSDERTGGRDTEAFF
TRBV28	.	TRBJ1-1	.	TGTGCCAGCAGTTTACCCCCGCCGGCGAACACTGAAGCTTTCTTT	CASSLPPPANTEAFF
TRBV5-4	TRBD1	TRBJ1-6	.	TGTGCCAGCAGCCCGCGGACAGGGAATTCACCCCTCCACTTT	CASSPRTGNSPLHF
TRBV6-6	TRBD1	TRBJ2-2	.	TGTGCCAGCAGTTATATCACAGGGGCACCCACCGGGGAGCTGTTTTTT	CASSYITGAPTGELFF
TRBV28	TRBD2	TRBJ2-1	.	TGTGCCAGCAGTTGGACTAGATTGACGAGTGAGCAGTTCTTC	CASSWTRLTSEQFF
TRBV4-3	.	TRBJ1-6	.	TGCGCCAGCAGCGCCGGACCGAGCTCCTATAATTCACCCCTCCACTTT	CASSAGPSSYNSPLHF
TRBV28	.	TRBJ1-3	.	TGTGCCAGCAGCCTGGACAACACCATATATTTT	CASSLDNTIYF
TRBV28	TRBD1	TRBJ1-5	.	TGTGCCAGCAGTCTGGACAGGGGAGGACAGCCCCAGCATTTT	CASSLDRGGQPQHF
TRBV27	TRBD1	TRBJ2-3	.	TGTGCCAGCAGTAACCCGACAGGGGCTCTCACAGATACGCAGTATTTT	CASSNPTGALTDTQYF
TRBV11-2	.	TRBJ2-3	.	TGTGCCAGCAGCCCAGACAGACTTGGTGGCACAGATACGCAGTATTTT	CASSPDRLGGTDTQYF
TRBV19	.	TRBJ1-5	.	TGTGCCAGTACCAACGTGGTTGGCAGGGGCCAGCCCCAGCATTTT	CASTNVVGRGQPQHF
TRBV5-1	TRBD1	TRBJ1-5	few	TGCGCCAGCAGCTTGGGGACAGGGAATCAGCCCCAGCATTTT	CASSLGTGNQPQHF
TRBV5-1	TRBD1	TRBJ1-4	once	TGCGCCAGCAGCTCAAGTACAGGGGGAGGCAATGAAAAACTGTTTTTT	CASSSSTGGGNEKLFF
TRBV18	.	TRBJ1-1	once	TGTGCCAGCTCACTTAGTTTGAACACTGAAGCTTTCTTT	CASSLSLNTEAFF
TRBV4-1	TRBD1	TRBJ1-2	.	TGCGCCAGCAGCCAAGATAGGGGGCGAATTAACTATGGCTACACCTTC	CASSQDRGRINYGYTF
TRBV9	.	TRBJ1-6	.	TGTGCCAGCAGCGTAGGCGACAGGCCCTGGGATTCACCCCTCCACTTT	CASSVGDRPWDSPLHF
TRBV7-2	.	TRBJ2-3	.	TGTGCCAGCAGCTTACCTCCGACAGGTTCCAGCACAGATACGCAGTATTTT	CASSLPPTGSSTDTQYF
TRBV27	.	TRBJ1-6	.	TGTGCCAGCAGTTTACGGGACACCGGGCGCTATAATTCACCCCTCCACTTT	CASSLRDTGRYNSPLHF
TRBV11-3	TRBD1	TRBJ1-1	.	TGTGCCAGCAGCTTGCGACAGGGGGTGAACACTGAAGCTTTCTTT	CASSLRQGVNTEAFF
TRBV7-6	TRBD1	TRBJ1-4	.	TGTGCCAGCAGCTTCCGGGACAGCTTAACGTCGGGGTTTGAACTGTTTTTT	CASSFRDSLTSGFELFF
TRBV5-1	.	TRBJ2-7	.	TGCGCCAGCAGCCCCGGTGGTGGGCAGAGCTCCTACGAGCAGTACTTC	CASSPGGGQSSYEQYF
TRBV7-2	TRBD2	TRBJ2-1	.	TGTGCCAGCAGCTGGCGCGGGGGGGCCTCCTACAATGAGCAGTTCTTC	CASSWRGGASYNEQFF
TRBV19	.	TRBJ2-3	.	TGTGCCAGTAGTATCCCAGGCACAGATACGCAGTATTTT	CASSIPGTDTQYF
TRBV7-2	TRBD2	TRBJ2-2	once	TGTGCCAGCAGCTCCGGACTAGCGAACACCGGGGAGCTGTTTTTT	CASSSGLANTGELFF
TRBV10-3	.	TRBJ2-3	.	TGTGCCATCAGTGAGTCAACTAGCTCTACGACAGATACGCAGTATTTT	CAISESTSSTTDTQYF
TRBV5-4	.	TRBJ2-7	.	TGTGCCAGCAGCCCGGGACCGAACTACGAGCAGTACTTC	CASSPGPNYEQYF
TRBV19	TRBD1	TRBJ1-4	.	TGTGCCAGTAGGGACAGGGGCCCAGCTAATGAAAAACTGTTTTTT	CASRDRGPANEKLFF
TRBV18	.	TRBJ1-5	.	TGTGCCAGCTCACCCTCGACAGTCCAAAATCAGCCCCAGCATTTT	CASSPSTVQNQPQHF
TRBV19	.	TRBJ1-1	.	TGTGCCAGTAGTATAGGCCGACAGACCCTTAACACTGAAGCTTTCTTT	CASSIGRQTLNTEAFF
TRBV5-1	TRBD1	TRBJ1-4	.	TGCGCCAGCAGCTTTCGGACAGGGAATGAAAAACTGTTTTTT	CASSFRTGNEKLFF
TRBV4-3	.	TRBJ1-2	.	TGCGCCAGCAGCCAAGATCTGGCCTCTAACTATGGCTACACCTTC	CASSQDLASNYGYTF
TRBV6-6	TRBD2	TRBJ2-3	.	TGTGCCAGCAGGCCGCGGGGGAGCGGGAGCACAGATACGCAGTATTTT	CASRPRGSGSTDTQYF
TRBV24-1	.	TRBJ2-5	.	TGTGCCACCAGTGCGAGGGGGGGAAGGGGTGAGACCCAGTACTTC	CATSARGGRGETQYF
TRBV3-1/TRBV3-2	.	TRBJ2-3	.	TGTGCCAGCAGCCAAGATCGATGGGAGAGCACAGATACGCAGTATTTT	CASSQDRWESTDTQYF
TRBV4-3	TRBD1	TRBJ2-3	.	TGCGCCAGCAGCCAAGCTCCACAGGGGGAGTTCACAGATACGCAGTATTTT	CASSQAPQGEFTDTQYF
TRBV7-2	.	TRBJ1-1	.	TGTGCCAGCAGCTTAGTAGGTGTAGGCACTGAAGCTTTCTTT	CASSLVGVGTEAFF
TRBV25-1	.	TRBJ1-3	.	TGTGCCAGCAGTGAACAGTGGACCGGAAACACCATATATTTT	CASSEQWTGNTIYF
TRBV19	.	TRBJ1-1	.	TGTGCCAGTAGTTCTCTACAGGGAAGGAAGACTGAAGCTTTCTTT	CASSSLQGRKTEAFF
TRBV28	.	TRBJ1-5	.	TGTGCCAGCAGTTTAGACAGCTACAATCAGCCCCAGCATTTT	CASSLDSYNQPQHF
TRBV27	TRBD1	TRBJ2-7	.	TGTGCCAGCAGTTTCAGACTTAGGACGGGACAGCACTACGAGCAGTACTTC	CASSFRLRTGQHYEQYF
TRBV2	.	TRBJ1-3	.	TGTGCCAGCAGTGACCCCGGGACGGGCTCTGGAAACACCATATATTTT	CASSDPGTGSGNTIYF
TRBV6-1	.	TRBJ2-7	.	TGTGCCAGCAGTGATCGGGGGTACGAGCAGTACTTC	CASSDRGYEQYF
TRBV11-2	.	TRBJ1-1	.	TGTGCCAGCAGCCCATTAGTAGGGGTGAACACTGAAGCTTTCTTT	CASSPLVGVNTEAFF
TRBV7-9	TRBD1	TRBJ1-1	.	TGTGCCAGCAGCTTAGGCGGGACAGTGGAAGCTTTCTTT	CASSLGGTVEAFF
TRBV13	TRBD1	TRBJ1-1	.	TGTGCCAGCAGCCTCAGGGGGCCTGGTGAAGCTTTCTTT	CASSLRGPGEAFF
TRBV4-2	TRBD2	TRBJ2-1	.	TGTGCCAGCAGCCAAGATTGGATGACTAGCGGGATGTCTTACAATGAGCAGTTCTTC	CASSQDWMTSGMSYNEQFF
TRBV11-3	.	TRBJ1-4	.	TGTGCCAGCAGCTTATTGGGGAATGGAAATGAAAAACTGTTTTTT	CASSLLGNGNEKLFF
TRBV7-2	.	TRBJ1-3	.	TGTGCCAGCAGCCGGGGAGACGGAAACACCATATATTTT	CASSRGDGNTIYF
TRBV25-1	TRBD2	TRBJ2-3	.	TGTGCCAGCAGTATAACTAGCGGGAGGCTCTCTGGTGATACGCAGTATTTT	CASSITSGRLSGDTQYF
TRBV21-1	.	TRBJ2-2	.	TGTGCCAGGTTCGGTTTCGAACACCGGGGAGCTGTTTTT	CARFGFEHRGAVF
TRBV18	.	TRBJ1-4	few	TGTGCCAGCTCACAAAACACAGGGCAGGGGGAAAAACTGTTTTTT	CASSQNTGQGEKLFF
TRBV11-2	.	TRBJ2-1	.	TGTGCCAGCAGCTCAAAACCCACGCGTGGTTACAATGAGCAGTTCTTC	CASSSKPTRGYNEQFF